This TCR beta chain was documented in a study of CD4 T cells in relation to SARS-CoV-2 and coronaviruses. Study-wide points: Memory recall responses, not primary responses primed in culture, are what the assay detects. SARS-CoV-2-driven expansion was significantly weaker in crossreactive than monoreactive clones.

Trimming cost V 0 bases and J 9 bases, with 19 bases left between them. CDR1 is SGHKS and CDR2 is YYEKEE in the germline V gene (reference sequence). This CDR3 region has 15 residues. Unexposed donor CD4+ T cells date from about 2010-2018, before the COVID-19 pandemic. As concerns this clone: What it recognizes is unknown.

Uncultured naive and memory CD4+ T cells supplied DNA for deep TCR-beta sequencing. The assay was immunoSEQ multiplex PCR, and TCRdb's table has in-frame clones only and misses some. The data hold some 69,000 clones, with approximately 94% observed a single time. The chain joins TRBV5-5 to TRBJ2-7; possible D gene TRBD2, 6 bases. This receptor was obtained from a human donor in good health. Source material: naive CD4+ T cells from PBMCs. The subset denotes: naive CD4+ T cells isolated by negative enrichment. This chain's CDR3 is CASSLAPLSGEGQYF. The DNA of the CDR3 is TGTGCCAGCAGCTTGGCCCCTCTTAGCGGCGAGGGGCAGTACTTC.